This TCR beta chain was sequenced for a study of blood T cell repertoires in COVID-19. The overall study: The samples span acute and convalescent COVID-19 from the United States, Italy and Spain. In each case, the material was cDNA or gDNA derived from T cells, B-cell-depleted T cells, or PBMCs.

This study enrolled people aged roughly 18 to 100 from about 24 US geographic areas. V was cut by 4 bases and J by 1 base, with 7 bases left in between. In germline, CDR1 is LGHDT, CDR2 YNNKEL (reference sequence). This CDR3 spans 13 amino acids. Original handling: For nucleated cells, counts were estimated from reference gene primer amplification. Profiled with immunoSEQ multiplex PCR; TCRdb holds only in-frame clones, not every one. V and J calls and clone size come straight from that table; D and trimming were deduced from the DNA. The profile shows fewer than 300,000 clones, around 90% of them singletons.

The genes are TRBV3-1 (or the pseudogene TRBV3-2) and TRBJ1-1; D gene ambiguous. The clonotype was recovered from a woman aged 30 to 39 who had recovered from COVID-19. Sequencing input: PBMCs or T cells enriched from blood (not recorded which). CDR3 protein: CASSLKANTEAFF. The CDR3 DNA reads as TGTGCCAGCAGCCTTAAAGCGAACACTGAAGCTTTCTTT.